The entry that follows covers one T cell receptor beta chain sequence. What it binds is not known. The authors' processing: Quality scores were absent from the junction-only immunoSEQ sequences, so filtering differed. Only in-frame clones appear in the TCRdb table, and some are missing; sequencing was by immunoSEQ multiplex PCR. V, J and clone size are taken as reported in that table, and D and trimming were inferred from the DNA itself. Of hundreds of thousands of clones listed, around 73% were seen once; the top ten hold 1.5% to 2%. The data belong to a study of shared clonotypes between healthy human individuals. Study overall: Samples came from a couple of female and a few male donors aged 18 to 49.

Germline CDR1 reads SEHNR; CDR2 reads FQNEAQ (reference sequence). Between the trimmed V and J ends, which lost 8 bases and 7 bases, there was a span of 18 bases. The CDR3 contains 14 residues. Study results and caveats: Generally, naive subsets came out with larger estimated richness than memory subsets. In a few donors, about 5% of naive CD4 clonotypes appeared in common.

The rearrangement joins TRBV7-9 to TRBJ2-1; tentatively, D is TRBD2 (6 bases). The clonotype comes from a woman in her twenties or thirties in good health. The sample consisted of memory CD4+ T cells sorted from blood. Described subset: CD45RA-negative fraction. The CDR3 is CASSLATTWNEQFF. CDR3 coding DNA: TGTGCCAGCTCCCTAGCGACCACATGGAATGAGCAGTTCTTC.